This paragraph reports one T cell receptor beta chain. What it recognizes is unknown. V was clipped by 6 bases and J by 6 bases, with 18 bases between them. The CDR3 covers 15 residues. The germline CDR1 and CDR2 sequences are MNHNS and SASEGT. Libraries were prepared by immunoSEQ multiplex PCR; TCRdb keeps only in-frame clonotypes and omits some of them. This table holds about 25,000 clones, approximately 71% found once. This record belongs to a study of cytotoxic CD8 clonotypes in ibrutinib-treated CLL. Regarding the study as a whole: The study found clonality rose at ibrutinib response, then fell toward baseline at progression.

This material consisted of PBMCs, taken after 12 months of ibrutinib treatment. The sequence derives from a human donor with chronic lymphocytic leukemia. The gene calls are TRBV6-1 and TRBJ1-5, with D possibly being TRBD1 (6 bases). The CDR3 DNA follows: TGTGCCAGCAGCACAAGGGGGGCGTGGGGTCAGCCCCAGCATTTT. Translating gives CASSTRGAWGQPQHF.